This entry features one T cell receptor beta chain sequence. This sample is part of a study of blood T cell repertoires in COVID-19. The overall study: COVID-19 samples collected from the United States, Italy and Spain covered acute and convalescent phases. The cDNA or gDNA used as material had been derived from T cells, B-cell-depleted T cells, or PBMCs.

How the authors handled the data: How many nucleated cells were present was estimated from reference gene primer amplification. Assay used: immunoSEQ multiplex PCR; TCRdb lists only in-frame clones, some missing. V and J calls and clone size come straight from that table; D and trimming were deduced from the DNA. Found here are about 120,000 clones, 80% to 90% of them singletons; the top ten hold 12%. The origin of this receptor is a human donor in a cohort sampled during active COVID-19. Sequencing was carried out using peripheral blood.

The CDR3 reads CASSLAPGENTEAFF. The CDR3 region has the DNA TGCGCCAGCAGCTTGGCCCCAGGCGAGAACACTGAAGCTTTCTTT. The rearrangement joins TRBV5-1 to TRBJ1-1; D is unresolved. The CDR3 covers 15 residues. The germline CDR1 and CDR2 sequences are SGHRS and YFSETQ. V lost 0 bases and J 1 base, leaving 10 bases between the germline ends.